This TCR beta chain was documented in a study of beta chain features in type 1 diabetes (dated by TCRdb to between 2017 and 2018). About the investigation overall: Patients and healthy donors did not differ in mean age, gender distribution, total cell number or subset yield. Whereas all 30 or so donors provided naive and central memory subsets, regulatory and stem cell-like memory subsets were isolated from just 8 patients and about 8 healthy donors. Across all samples, approximately 98,000,000 sorted cells were examined, and cell number per subset correlated strongly with RNA yield. The study compared the TCRB repertoires of sorted circulating CD4+ T cell subsets in recently diagnosed type 1 diabetes patients with those in matched healthy donors.

This clone was observed a few times. It lacks a known antigen. No much larger clone is present one base from it, and per-base qualities are unavailable. The entire isolated RNA was reverse transcribed using the High Capacity cDNA Reverse Transcription Kit, and thus expressed TCRB transcripts were sequenced. Naive, central memory and regulatory T cell samples underwent deep immunoSEQ sequencing, averaging around 3.7 million total reads per sample. After sorted cells were lysed in RLT buffer, RNA was extracted with DNase-treated RNeasy Micro or Mini kits, with the choice depending on cell number. Each cell subset was processed separately to prevent cross-contamination, with patient and healthy donor samples processed together. The immunoSEQ multiplex PCR was used to amplify TCRB sequences from cDNA, yielding 87-bp fragments that span the CDR3 region. The amplicons were sequenced using the Illumina HiSeq platform. The study's own analysis went as follows. PCR bias was corrected computationally using synthetic template baselines, and reads within Hamming distance 2 were collapsed, with unmergeable singletons discarded. By aligning reads against IMGT, V, D and J genes, CDR3 length, and insertions or deletions at six rearrangement sites were assigned. Clonotype counts were normalized to sorted cell number within each subset before computing true diversity and Gini coefficients with the tcR R package. The overlap coefficient, calculated on TCRB nucleotide sequences, was used to quantify repertoire sharing. Out-of-frame TCRB sequences from naive cells were analyzed as a proxy for the pre-selection repertoire. Here the immuneACCESS table is served through TCRdb, limited to in-frame sequences with V and J called. Missing clones are a known gap in these copies; in checked studies unresolved V genes cover under half, and the rest lacks a known reason. V and J calls and clone size come straight from that table; D and trimming were deduced from the DNA. The sample table holds 200,000 to 250,000 clones, of which around 68% were seen once. The ten top clones hold approximately 0.053% of the sample.

A single peripheral blood draw of approximately 110 mL on average was collected from each donor into heparinised tubes. A BD FACSAria II was used to sort naive, central memory, regulatory and stem cell-like memory CD4+ T cells with a panel that included CD45RO, CCR7, CD25, CD127, CD95 and CD27. Every sorted population had a purity above 95%. Right away, PBMCs were isolated by Lymphoprep density gradient centrifugation and were stained directly, with no culture step. To minimize batch effects, samples were stained and sorted in pairs, one healthy donor with one patient per experiment. Paper-wide results and their limitations: Fewer insertions and more nucleotide deletions at VDJ recombination sites were observed in patients with type 1 diabetes, implying thymic rearrangement abnormalities. Only small numbers of individuals were included in the HLA sub-analyses, which left unresolved whether HLA type had any influence on TCRB rearrangement. In all four CD4+ subsets, TCRB CDR3 length was moderately but significantly shorter in type 1 diabetes patients. Naive, central memory and regulatory TCRB repertoires appeared to be more alike among patients than among healthy donors. PCR might favor shorter templates, but patient and control samples were amplified and corrected together, so any skew would affect both groups equally. Because cDNA rather than genomic DNA was sequenced, highly expressing activated cells could have been over-represented, although no difference in activation and CD3 levels was found between groups.

Sequencing was carried out using naive CD4+ T cells from blood. In the paper's terms, the cell subset or site label means: true naive CD4+ T cells. This receptor was identified in a man younger than 45 in good health.

The CDR3 here reads CSAYRGFTGELFF. The sequence in DNA is TGCAGCGCCTACAGGGGATTCACCGGGGAGCTGTTTTTT. Recombination linked TRBV29-1 to TRBJ2-2; 7 of the junction bases match TRBD1. Trimming leaves V shorter by 7 bases and J shorter by 4 bases, with the junction holding 6 bases beyond the gene matches. CDR1 and CDR2, looked up from the germline V gene, are SQVTM and ANQGSEA. The CDR3 covers 13 residues, taking in both the cysteine and the phenylalanine. The only DNA kept is the CDR3, 39 bases in frame from the first base.